This TCR beta chain appears in the sequencing data of a study of human T cells and chemical hapten exposure. Study at large: Diphenylcyclopropenone was applied weekly to patients' scalps across the roughly 23-week study. The variation in per-sample TCR yields arose mainly from small differences in pooled library volumes.

There are a few counts of this clonotype. Its antigen is as yet unknown. Individual cDNA molecules in this library carried unique molecular identifiers. TCRdb re-derived calls from the RACE reads in MiXCR, one entry per CDR3 protein. The sample lists about 90,000 distinct CDR3 sequences, around 8.8% occurring once. Study-wide points: While controls formed fewer of them, expanded TCRs formed significantly more large CDR3 similarity clusters.

There are 15 residues in the CDR3. Trimming took 2 bases from V and 2 from J; bases not matched to a gene: 0. Germline V gene lookup returns CDR1 SGHDT and CDR2 YYEEEE. Time point given: pre-sensitization, week 0. The treatment was: therapeutic diphenylcyclopropenone sensitization with weekly scalp DPC. The J gene is TRBJ2-6, the V gene TRBV5-6, with TRBD1 matching 8 bases. This TCR was sampled from a man aged 35 to 55 with alopecia areata. Some clones in this sample may be carry-over from other donors' samples. The material sequenced was whole blood, taken in connection with sensitization to the hapten diphenylcyclopropenone (DPC). Written as DNA, the CDR3 is TGTGCCAGCAGCTTCAGGGGGCCTGGGGCCAACGTCCTGACTTTC. Translation: CASSFRGPGANVLTF.